Below, 12 T cell receptor beta chains from the same sample are listed, as sequenced in a study of tumor-infiltrating lymphocytes in primary liver carcinoma (TCRdb year 2017). The run used an Illumina HiSeq 2500. Using a constant-region primer and ProtoScript II reverse transcriptase, TCRbeta-specific cDNA was reverse-transcribed from around 520 ng total RNA. The TCRbeta libraries were prepared through three rounds of nested multiplex PCR following a slightly modified ARM-PCR procedure. Each of the first two PCR rounds ran for approximately 10 cycles using multiplex TRBV1-TRBV30 forward primers together with a Cbeta reverse primer. TCRdb reanalyzed the raw reads on its own, using fastp at Q25 for trimming and MiXCR for clone calling, and kept in-frame beta chains. For every CDR3 protein sequence, its rows merge into one entry that carries the most common genes and DNA. This sample holds approximately 340,000 distinct CDR3 sequences; 65% were observed only once. The leading ten clones occupy about 6.5% of the sample.

Blood RNA was extracted from unsorted whole blood with TRIzol reagent; germline DNA came from the DNeasy Blood & Tissue kit. Sequenced sample: peripheral blood. Every receptor here comes from a man in his forties or fifties with primary liver carcinoma and hepatitis B virus infection.

With regard to this clonotype: This may come from a read error, since a much larger clone is one base off. The chain recombines TRBV5-1 with TRBJ2-7; weak D call: TRBD1 (5 bases). Deletions cut 4 bases from V and 0 bases from J, with 11 bases between. This CDR3 is 14 amino acids long. Germline lookup yields CDR1 SGHRS and CDR2 YFSETQ. The CDR3 reads CASSQNRISYEQYF. In DNA form, the CDR3 reads TGCGCCAGCAGCCAAAACAGGATCTCCTACGAGCAGTACTTC.

The chain is built from TRBV5-1 and TRBJ2-5; no firm D call. This CDR3 spans 13 amino acids. Trimming took off 2 bases at V and 5 bases at J, with 10 bases between the two ends. The germline V gene encodes CDR1 SGHRS and CDR2 YFSETQ. Written as DNA, the CDR3 is TGCGCCAGCAGCTTCGGGTTTTACGAGACCCAGTACTTC. Translated, it gives CASSFGFYETQYF.

V usage is TRBV28 and J usage is TRBJ2-1; possibly TRBD1 or TRBD2 for D (6 bases each). Germline V gives CDR1 MDHEN, CDR2 SYDVKM. V lost 7 bases to trimming and J lost 6 bases, with 13 bases between them. The CDR3 is 13 amino acids. CDR3 coding DNA: TGTGCCAGCATGGAAGGGGGGTTCAATGAGCAGTTCTTC. Its translation is CASMEGGFNEQFF.

The sample holds a few counts of this clonotype. A read error is possible here, since a much larger clone lies one base away. The chain joins TRBV29-1 to TRBJ2-3; TRBD2 matches 12 bases. J gave up 5 bases and V 2 bases, and 5 bases lay outside the gene matches. This CDR3 has 15 residues. CDR1 and CDR2 from the germline V gene are SQVTM and ANQGSEA. CDR3 sequence: CSVELTSGSRDTQYF. In DNA, the CDR3 is TGCAGCGTTGAACTGACTAGCGGGAGTAGAGATACGCAGTATTTT.

The chain carries TRBV28 and TRBJ2-7, with 8 bases aligning to TRBD1. Losses at the gene ends were 5 bases for V and 2 bases for J; bases not matched to a gene: 14. Germline V gene sequence: CDR1 MDHEN, CDR2 SYDVKM. The CDR3 loop spans 17 amino acids. CDR3 sequence: CASSVWGMTGEPYEQYF. CDR3 DNA sequence: TGTGCCAGCAGTGTTTGGGGAATGACAGGGGAGCCCTACGAGCAGTACTTC.

Comment on this clonotype: Its ends do not fully match the called genes, so a read error is possible. The rearrangement links TRBV11-1 to TRBJ2-6; 7 bases line up with TRBD1. Looked up from germline, CDR1 is SGHAT and CDR2 is FQDESV (reference sequence). The CDR3 is 18 residues long. The CDR3 DNA follows: TGTGCCAGCAGCTTTTCCGGGACAGTGCTCTCTGGGGCCAACGTTCTGACTTTC. The encoded protein is CASSFSGTVLSGANVLTF. Full variable domain (rest looked up from reference TRBV11-1 and TRBJ2-6): EAEVAQSPRYKITEKSQAVAFWCDPISGHATLYWYRQILGQGPELLVQFQDESVVDDSQLPKDRFSAERLKGVDSTLKIQPAELGDSAMYLCASSFSGTVLSGANVLTFGAGSRLTVL.

This clonotype came up once. The chain links TRBV6-1 to TRBJ1-6; tentatively, D is TRBD1 (6 bases). V was shortened by 7 bases and J by 9 bases, with 16 bases between the two germline ends. The CDR3 loop spans 14 amino acids. CDR1 is MNHNS and CDR2 is SASEGT in the germline V gene. The CDR3 sequence is CASNVNRESSPLHF. Here the CDR3 DNA reads TGTGCCAGCAATGTGAACAGGGAGAGTTCACCCCTCCACTTT.

About this clonotype: A much larger clone differs from this one at a single base, so this may be a read error. Without the conserved terminal phenylalanine or tryptophan, this CDR3 likely stems from a read error. The chain uses TRBV29-1 and TRBJ1-6, with 9 positions matching TRBD1. The CDR3 is made up of 15 amino acids. V dropped 4 bases and J dropped 7; count of bases not matched to a gene: 8. In germline, CDR1 is SQVTM, CDR2 ANQGSEA. The CDR3 region has the DNA TGCAGCGTTGCCGCGGGACAGGGAGGCAATTCACCCCTCCACTCT. Encoded protein: CSVAAGQGGNSPLHS.

On this clonotype: A much larger clone lies one base from this, so it may be a read error. The rearrangement uses TRBV12-3 or TRBV12-4 and TRBJ2-3; the D gene is possibly TRBD2 (5 bases). V was cut by 10 bases and J by 0 bases, with 14 bases left in between. The CDR3 runs 14 residues. CDR3 residues: CAIRWESSTDTQYF. In nucleotides, the CDR3 is TGTGCCATAAGATGGGAGTCTAGCACAGATACGCAGTATTTT.

As to this clonotype: In this CDR3 the conserved last residue, phenylalanine or tryptophan, is missing, so a read error is likely. The rearrangement links TRBV6-5 to TRBJ2-7; maybe TRBD2 (5 bases). This CDR3 contains 14 residues. Germline assignment: CDR1 MNHEY and CDR2 SVGAGI. CDR3 sequence (DNA): TGTGTCAGCAGTTCCCCCGGGATAAACGACGAGCAGTACCTC. This sequence encodes CVSSSPGINDEQYL.

Regarding this clonotype: A read error may produce the germline difference seen at one junction end. This sequence joins TRBV11-2 and TRBJ2-7; weak D call: TRBD2 (6 bases). The germline V gene has CDR1 SGHAT and CDR2 FQNNGV. The CDR3 sequence is 18 residues long. CDR3 nucleotide sequence: TGTGTCAGCAGCTTAAGATATGACGGGGGAACAGGCAACTACGAGCAGTACTTC. Protein product: CVSSLRYDGGTGNYEQYF. Filled out from reference TRBV11-2 and TRBJ2-7, the complete variable domain reads EAGVAQSPRYKIIEKRQSVAFWCNPISGHATLYWYQQILGQGPKLLIQFQNNGVVDDSQLPKDRFSAERLKGVDSTLKIQPAKLEDSAVYLCVSSLRYDGGTGNYEQYFGPGTRLTVT.

About this clonotype itself: One end of the junction fails to match germline, which may point to a read error. J is TRBJ2-7 and V is TRBV6-2 or TRBV6-3; 16 nucleotides agree with TRBD2. The germline gives CDR1 MNHEY, CDR2 SVGEGT. The CDR3 spans 17 residues. This CDR3 reads CASSYKGLAGGPYGQYF. CDR3 sequence (DNA): TGTGCCAGCAGTTACAAGGGACTAGCGGGAGGGCCCTACGGGCAGTACTTC.